One and the same sample provided the 29 T cell receptor beta chains below, sequenced in a study of CD8+ T cells in alopecia areata. Following RNA extraction, reverse transcription yielded cDNA that acted as the sequencing template. This table comes from immunoSEQ multiplex PCR, and its TCRdb copy is limited to in-frame clones, with some not included. The data show tens of thousands of clones, approximately 58% seen once. The sequencing here drew on CD8+ T cells sorted from blood, taken at week 0. All receptors come from a human donor with alopecia areata.

The rearrangement joins TRBV29-1 to TRBJ1-2; 8 bases line up with TRBD1. This CDR3 contains 13 residues. The V segment lost 5 bases and the J segment 8 bases; nucleotides outside the gene matches: 10. Germline V lookup: CDR1 SQVTM, CDR2 ANQGSEA. The CDR3 DNA follows: TGCAGCGTTCAGAGGCAGGGGGCGAGAGGCTACACCTTC. It is translated as CSVQRQGARGYTF.

This clone has only a few counts. V and J are TRBV28 and TRBJ2-7, with unresolved D. This CDR3 contains 12 residues. The V end was cut by 6 bases, the J end by 6 bases, with 12 bases between. The germline CDR1 and CDR2 sequences are MDHEN and SYDVKM. The CDR3 spells CASRKRMGEQYF. The DNA for the CDR3 is TGTGCCAGCAGAAAGAGGATGGGCGAGCAGTACTTC.

The sample holds a few counts of this clone. The chain uses TRBV4-1 and TRBJ2-5, with TRBD2 matching 11 bases. Trimming cost V 4 bases and J 5 bases; bases outside gene matches: 3. The length of the CDR3 is 14 residues. Germline loops: CDR1 MGHRA, CDR2 YSYEKL. The CDR3 sequence: CASSPLAGGETQYF. The CDR3, as DNA: TGCGCCAGCAGCCCCCTAGCGGGGGGTGAGACCCAGTACTTC.

The chain combines TRBV7-9 with TRBJ2-7; TRBD1 matches at 8 bases. The CDR3 is 15 amino acids. Germline CDR1 and CDR2: SEHNR and FQNEAQ (reference sequence). J lost 2 bases, V lost 3 bases, and 6 bases had no gene match. The CDR3 DNA sequence: TGTGCCAGCAGCTTGTTAGACAGGGGCCCCTACGAGCAGTACTTC. Protein: CASSLLDRGPYEQYF. Looking up the rest from reference TRBV7-9 and TRBJ2-7 gives the full variable domain: DTGVSQNPRHKITKRGQNVTFRCDPISEHNRLYWYRQTLGQGPEFLTYFQNEAQLEKSRLLSDRFSAERPKGSFSTLEIQRTEQGDSAMYLCASSLLDRGPYEQYFGPGTRLTVT.

The chain joins TRBV19 to TRBJ2-7; no firm D call. The ends were cut back, 2 bases at V and 4 bases at J, with 9 bases in the middle. Looked up from germline, CDR1 is LNHDA and CDR2 is SQIVND (reference sequence). The CDR3 sequence is 13 residues long. The CDR3 protein is CASSIRPLYEQYF. DNA of the CDR3: TGTGCCAGTAGTATACGTCCCCTTTACGAGCAGTACTTC.

V gene TRBV7-9 combines with J gene TRBJ2-7; D is unclear. The CDR3 extends over 12 amino acids. V was pared by 5 bases and J by 7 bases, with 12 bases between. CDR1 is SEHNR and CDR2 is FQNEAQ in the germline V gene (reference sequence). The CDR3: CASSLPSWEQYF. As DNA, the CDR3 is TGTGCCAGCAGCCTCCCTTCGTGGGAGCAGTACTTC.

The chain is built from TRBV4-3 and TRBJ2-7, with D unclear. V was trimmed by 6 bases and J by 1 base, leaving 10 bases between them. The V gene's germline CDR1 is LGHNA and CDR2 YSLEER. The CDR3 contains 13 residues. The CDR3, as DNA: TGCGCCAGCAGTGACGGGCCGTCCTACGAGCAGTACTTC. This translates into CASSDGPSYEQYF.

This chain uses TRBV27 with TRBJ1-2; TRBD1 agrees at 9 bases. The CDR3 consists of 14 residues. CDR1 MNHEY and CDR2 SMNVEV come from the germline V gene (reference sequence). V lost 6 bases to trimming and J lost 2 bases; unmatched junction nucleotides: 4. The DNA for the CDR3 is TGTGCCAGCAGAGAACAGGGGGCCAACTATGGCTACACCTTC. Translating gives CASREQGANYGYTF.

About this clone: Other DNA sequences in the same sample also yield this CDR3. The gene calls are TRBV30 and TRBJ2-1; perhaps D is TRBD1 or TRBD2 (5 bases each). This CDR3 comprises 13 residues. The V and J ends lost 0 bases and 7 bases respectively, with 10 bases between them. The germline CDR1 and CDR2 sequences are GTSNPN and SVGIG (reference sequence). CDR3 residues: CAWSVLGGNEQFF. As DNA, the CDR3 is TGTGCCTGGAGTGTACTTGGGGGAAATGAGCAGTTCTTC.

This chain links TRBV5-1 with TRBJ1-1; weak D call: TRBD1 (6 bases). CDR3 length: 15 residues. Trimming pared 4 bases from V and 4 bases from J, leaving 17 bases between. In germline, CDR1 is SGHRS, CDR2 YFSETQ. The CDR3 DNA is TGCGCCAGCAGCGCCTACAGGGATTGGGGCACTGAAGCTTTCTTT. This sequence encodes CASSAYRDWGTEAFF. The variable domain in full, with the rest retrieved from reference TRBV5-1 and TRBJ1-1, is KAGVTQTPRYLIKTRGQQVTLSCSPISGHRSVSWYQQTPGQGLQFLFEYFSETQRNKGNFPGRFSGRQFSNSRSEMNVSTLELGDSALYLCASSAYRDWGTEAFFGQGTRLTVV.

This sequence joins TRBV5-6 and TRBJ2-1; D is unresolved. CDR1 and CDR2 from the germline V gene are SGHDT and YYEEEE. Deletions cut 1 base from V and 8 bases from J, with 10 bases between. This CDR3 region has 13 residues. The CDR3 DNA is TGTGCCAGCAGCTTGAGGTCCATCTATGAGCAGTTCTTC. Amino acids: CASSLRSIYEQFF.

This clone was picked up a small number of times. This sample includes further DNA sequences coding for the same CDR3. This chain joins TRBV30 and TRBJ2-7; D not certain. CDR1 and CDR2 (germline): GTSNPN, SVGIG (reference sequence). The CDR3 has 13 residues. Trimming cost V 2 bases and J 1 base, with 9 bases left between them. CDR3 sequence: CAWSLPPSYEQYF. In nucleotides, the CDR3 is TGTGCCTGGAGTCTCCCCCCTTCCTACGAGCAGTACTTC.

As regards this clone: The likely explanation is a read error, given a far larger clone one base away. The same CDR3 also results from other DNA sequences found in this sample. V gene TRBV7-2 combines with J gene TRBJ2-7, with a possible D match to TRBD1 (6 bases). CDR1 SGHTA and CDR2 FQGNSA come from the germline V gene. V was shortened by 5 bases and J by 3 bases, with 17 bases between the two germline ends. This CDR3 comprises 15 residues. CDR3 coding DNA: TGTGCCAGCAGCCAGGGTCTAACAGGGTTCTACGAGCAGTACTTC. Encoded protein: CASSQGLTGFYEQYF.

V and J are TRBV4-1 and TRBJ2-1; D call uncertain. Germline loops: CDR1 MGHRA, CDR2 YSYEKL. The CDR3 contains 15 residues. Trimming took 0 bases from V and 6 from J, leaving 12 bases between them. CDR3: CASSQDRSGGNEQFF. DNA for the CDR3: TGCGCCAGCAGCCAAGACAGGTCCGGTGGCAATGAGCAGTTCTTC.

In this sample, this clone turned up a few times. The rearrangement joins TRBV7-2 to TRBJ1-1; D might be TRBD1 (5 bases). The CDR3 contains 14 residues. CDR1 is SGHTA, CDR2 FQGNSA, per germline. The germline V and J ends were trimmed by 5 bases and 8 bases, with 18 bases remaining between them. CDR3 sequence reads: CASSARRDGGEAFF. The CDR3 bases are TGTGCCAGCAGCGCCCGAAGGGACGGGGGGGAAGCTTTCTTT.

The J gene is TRBJ1-1, the V gene TRBV6-5; 9 positions match TRBD1. Trimming removed 4 bases from V and 5 bases from J; junction bases left unmatched: 5. CDR3 size: 14 residues. Germline V gene lookup returns CDR1 MNHEY and CDR2 SVGAGI. The CDR3 sequence: CASSSQGARTEAFF. DNA for the CDR3: TGTGCCAGCAGTTCACAGGGGGCCCGAACTGAAGCTTTCTTT.

This clone showed up just a few times. This chain uses TRBV29-1 with TRBJ2-5, with TRBD2 matching 7 bases. The length of the CDR3 is 13 residues. Looked up from germline, CDR1 is SQVTM and CDR2 is ANQGSEA. J gave up 2 bases and V 7 bases, and 7 bases lay outside the gene matches. As DNA, the CDR3 is TGCAGCGCCCGGGACTACTATCAAGAGACCCAGTACTTC. This codes for CSARDYYQETQYF.

The V gene is TRBV7-2, the J gene TRBJ2-5, with D perhaps matching TRBD1 or TRBD2 (5 bases each). This CDR3 is 11 amino acids long. The V gene lost 4 bases and the J gene lost 12 bases, with 12 bases spanning the gap. Looked up from germline, CDR1 is SGHTA and CDR2 is FQGNSA. In DNA form, the CDR3 reads TGTGCCAGCAGCTCCAACGGGGCCAAGTACTTC. Translating it yields CASSSNGAKYF.

This chain connects TRBV28 to TRBJ2-2, with D possibly being TRBD2 (5 bases). Germline V gives CDR1 MDHEN, CDR2 SYDVKM. Trimming took off 2 bases at V and 4 bases at J, with 5 bases between the two ends. CDR3 size: 13 residues. CDR3 protein: CASSLRGTGELFF. The CDR3 DNA is TGTGCCAGCAGTTTACGGGGCACCGGGGAGCTGTTTTTT. The whole variable domain, remainder taken from reference TRBV28 and TRBJ2-2, is DVKVTQSSRYLVKRTGEKVFLECVQDMDHENMFWYRQDPGLGLRLIYFSYDVKMKEKGDIPEGYSVSREKKERFSLILESASTNQTSMYLCASSLRGTGELFFGEGSRLTVL.

A single count supports this clone. The chain couples TRBV19 to TRBJ1-2, with 9 nucleotides matching TRBD1. The CDR3 has 14 amino acids. J was trimmed by 4 bases and V by 4 bases; bases with no gene match: 4. In germline, CDR1 is LNHDA, CDR2 SQIVND (reference sequence). CDR3 sequence reads: CASSTTGGGYGYTF. The CDR3 DNA follows: TGTGCCAGTAGTACGACAGGGGGTGGCTATGGCTACACCTTC.

The gene calls are TRBV6-5 and TRBJ2-2; D not certain. Between the trimmed V and J ends, which lost 1 base and 4 bases, there was a span of 4 bases. Germline CDR1 reads MNHEY; CDR2 reads SVGAGI. The CDR3 has 13 residues. The CDR3 DNA sequence: TGTGCCAGCAGTTACTATGGCACCGGGGAGCTGTTTTTT. It encodes CASSYYGTGELFF.

There are a few counts of this clone. The chain employs TRBV7-9 and TRBJ2-5, with a possible D match to TRBD1 (6 bases). Germline assignment: CDR1 SEHNR and CDR2 FQNEAQ (reference sequence). The CDR3 spans 16 residues. Trimming cost V 3 bases and J 5 bases, with 19 bases left between them. The CDR3 nucleotides read TGTGCCAGCAGCTTTCCTGTGCAGGGGAGAGGGGAGACCCAGTACTTC. Amino acid sequence: CASSFPVQGRGETQYF.

The chain is built from TRBV9 and TRBJ2-2, with D perhaps TRBD2 (5 bases). Trimming pared 0 bases from V and 0 bases from J, leaving 9 bases between. Germline V gene data show CDR1 as SGDLS and CDR2 as YYNGEE. The CDR3 runs 16 residues. The CDR3 bases are TGTGCCAGCAGCGTAGGTTGGCGGGCGAACACCGGGGAGCTGTTTTTT. Its translation is CASSVGWRANTGELFF.

The genes are TRBV7-9 and TRBJ1-2; D is unclear. Trimming removed 1 base at V and 4 bases at J, with 10 bases between. CDR1 and CDR2 from the germline V gene are SEHNR and FQNEAQ (reference sequence). This CDR3 is 14 amino acids long. Here the CDR3 DNA reads TGTGCCAGCAGCTTAGGCGTGGAGGCCTATGGCTACACCTTC. Translating gives CASSLGVEAYGYTF.

A few counts support this clone. The gene calls are TRBV27 and TRBJ1-1; 10 bases are a match to TRBD1. With V trimmed by 6 bases and J by 3 bases, 7 bases remained unmatched. CDR1 is MNHEY and CDR2 is SMNVEV in the germline V gene (reference sequence). This CDR3 has 15 residues. The DNA of the CDR3 is TGTGCCAGCAGGGACAGGGGGTCTATCTACACTGAAGCTTTCTTT. This translates into CASRDRGSIYTEAFF.

This clone has a handful of counts. The chain has TRBV27 and TRBJ1-2; D unclear. Germline V lookup: CDR1 MNHEY, CDR2 SMNVEV (reference sequence). The V end lost 2 bases, the J end lost 2 bases, and 6 bases lay between the germline ends. The CDR3 extends over 13 amino acids. The CDR3 nucleotides are TGTGCCAGCAGTTTAAGTCGGAACTATGGCTACACCTTC. Encoded protein: CASSLSRNYGYTF.

This chain joins TRBV27 and TRBJ2-3, with no clear D. The V gene's germline CDR1 is MNHEY and CDR2 SMNVEV (reference sequence). The CDR3 is 12 amino acids. Trimming removed 6 bases from V and 2 bases from J, with 6 bases in between. The CDR3 bases are TGTGCCAGCAGGCGACACACAGATACGCAGTATTTT. Translation: CASRRHTDTQYF.

This clone was seen more than once but under ten times. This rearrangement joins TRBV27 to TRBJ2-6; 7 bases are a match to TRBD1. This CDR3 spans 18 amino acids. J was trimmed by 2 bases and V by 5 bases; bases with no gene match: 12. CDR1 and CDR2 (germline): MNHEY, SMNVEV (reference sequence). The CDR3 protein is CASSSPGTVFAGANVLTF. CDR3 DNA: TGTGCCAGCAGTAGCCCCGGGACAGTCTTCGCTGGGGCCAACGTCCTGACTTTC.

The genes are TRBV11-1 and TRBJ2-3; no firm D call. Germline-derived CDR1 and CDR2 are SGHAT and FQDESV (reference sequence). CDR3 length: 12 residues. The germline V and J ends were trimmed by 6 bases and 6 bases, with 10 bases remaining between them. CDR3 coding DNA: TGTGCCAGCAGATCTCTCGCGGATACGCAGTATTTT. Translation gives CASRSLADTQYF.